This T cell receptor (beta chain) emerged from a study of Graves' ophthalmopathy and Graves' hyperthyroidism. Investigators amplified TCR beta CDR3 regions from RNA transcripts. Second-round multiplex PCR came after a first-round RT-PCR that employed HTBI primers. Via MiXCR, TCRdb re-called the multiplex PCR reads, giving one row per CDR3 protein. The sample has 350,000 to 400,000 distinct CDR3 sequences, over 15% seen once. Serum thyroxine and TRAb, along with clinical symptoms, thyroid ultrasound and orbital computed tomography, were what diagnosis relied on. Trimming took off 3 bases at V and 0 bases at J, with 6 bases between the two ends. This CDR3 region has 13 residues. Germline CDR1 is MNHNS and CDR2 is SASEGT.

The TCR sequence derives from a woman younger than 35 with stable Graves' hyperthyroidism. The V gene is TRBV6-1, the J gene TRBJ2-7; no definite D call. Sequencing was carried out using peripheral blood. CDR3 in DNA: TGTGCCAGCAGTGACCTGAGCTCCTACGAGCAGTACTTC. This sequence encodes CASSDLSSYEQYF.